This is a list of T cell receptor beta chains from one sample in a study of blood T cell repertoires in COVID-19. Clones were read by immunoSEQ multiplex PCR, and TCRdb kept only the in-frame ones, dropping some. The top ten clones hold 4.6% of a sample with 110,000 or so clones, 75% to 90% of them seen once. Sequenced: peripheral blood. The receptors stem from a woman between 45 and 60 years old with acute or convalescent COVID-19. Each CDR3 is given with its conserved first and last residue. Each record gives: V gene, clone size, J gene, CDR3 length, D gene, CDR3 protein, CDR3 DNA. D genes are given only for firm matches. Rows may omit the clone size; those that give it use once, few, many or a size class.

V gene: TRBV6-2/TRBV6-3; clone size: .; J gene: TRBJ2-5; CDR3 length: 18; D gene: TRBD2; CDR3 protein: CASSYSMLAGGPEETQYF; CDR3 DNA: TGTGCCAGCAGTTACTCGATGTTAGCGGGAGGGCCTGAGGAGACCCAGTACTTC
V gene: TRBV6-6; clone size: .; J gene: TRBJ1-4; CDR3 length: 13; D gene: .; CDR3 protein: CASSYEYGEKLFF; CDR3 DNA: TGTGCCAGCAGTTACGAGTACGGGGAAAAACTGTTTTTT
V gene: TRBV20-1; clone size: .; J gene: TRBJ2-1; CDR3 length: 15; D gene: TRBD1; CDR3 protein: CSASKTGQGYNEQFF; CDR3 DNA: TGCAGTGCTAGTAAGACGGGACAGGGTTACAATGAGCAGTTCTTC
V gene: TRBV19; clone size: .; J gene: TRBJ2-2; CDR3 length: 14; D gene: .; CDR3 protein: CASREVANAGELFF; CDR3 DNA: TGTGCCAGTAGAGAAGTAGCGAATGCCGGGGAGCTGTTTTTT
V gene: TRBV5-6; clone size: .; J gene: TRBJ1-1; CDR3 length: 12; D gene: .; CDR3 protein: CASSTSDTEAFF; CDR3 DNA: TGTGCCAGCAGCACCTCGGACACTGAAGCTTTCTTT
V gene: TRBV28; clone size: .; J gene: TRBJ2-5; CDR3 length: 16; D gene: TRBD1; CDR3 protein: CASSPLDRAVEETQYF; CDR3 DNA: TGTGCCAGCAGTCCCCTCGACAGGGCGGTAGAGGAGACCCAGTACTTC
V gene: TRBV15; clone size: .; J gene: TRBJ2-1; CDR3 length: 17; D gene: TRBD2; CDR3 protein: CATSRGRTSENYNEQFF; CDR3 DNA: TGTGCCACCAGCAGAGGGAGGACTAGCGAAAACTACAATGAGCAGTTCTTC
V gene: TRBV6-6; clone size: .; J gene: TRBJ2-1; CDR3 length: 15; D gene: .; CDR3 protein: CASSTLAASYNEQFF; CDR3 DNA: TGTGCCAGCAGCACACTAGCCGCCTCCTACAATGAGCAGTTCTTC
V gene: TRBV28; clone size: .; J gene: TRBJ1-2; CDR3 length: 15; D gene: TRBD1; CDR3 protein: CASSSTGGPNYGYTF; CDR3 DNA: TGTGCCAGCAGCTCGACAGGGGGTCCCAACTATGGCTACACCTTC
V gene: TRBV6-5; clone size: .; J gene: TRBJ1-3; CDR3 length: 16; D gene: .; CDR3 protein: CASSYSDRSSGNTIYF; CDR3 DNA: TGTGCCAGCAGTTACTCTGACAGAAGCTCTGGAAACACCATATATTTT
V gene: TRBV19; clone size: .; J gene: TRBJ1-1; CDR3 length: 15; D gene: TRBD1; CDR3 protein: CASSSHRGGRTEAFF; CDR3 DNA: TGTGCCAGTAGTTCACACAGGGGCGGTCGAACTGAAGCTTTCTTT
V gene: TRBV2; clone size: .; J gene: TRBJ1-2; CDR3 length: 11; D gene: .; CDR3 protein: CASREYIGYTF; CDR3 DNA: TGTGCCAGCAGGGAATACATTGGCTACACCTTC
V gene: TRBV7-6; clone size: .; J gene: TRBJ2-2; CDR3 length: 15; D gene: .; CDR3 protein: CASSLGRGNTGELFF; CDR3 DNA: TGTGCCAGCAGCTTAGGAAGGGGTAACACCGGGGAGCTGTTTTTT
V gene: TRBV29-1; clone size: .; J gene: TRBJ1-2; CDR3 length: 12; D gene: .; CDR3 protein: CSVLDNNYGYTF; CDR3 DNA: TGCAGCGTTCTGGACAATAACTATGGCTACACCTTC
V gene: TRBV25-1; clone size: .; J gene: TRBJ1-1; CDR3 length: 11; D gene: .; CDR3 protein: CASSGTGEAFF; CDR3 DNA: TGTGCCAGCAGTGGTACAGGCGAAGCTTTCTTT
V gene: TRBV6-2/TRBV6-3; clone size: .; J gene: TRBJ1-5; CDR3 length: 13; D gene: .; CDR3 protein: CASSFPNNQPQHF; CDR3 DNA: TGTGCCAGCAGTTTTCCCAACAATCAGCCCCAGCATTTT
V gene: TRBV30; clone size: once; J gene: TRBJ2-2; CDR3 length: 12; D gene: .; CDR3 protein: CAWSVGSGELFF; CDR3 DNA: TGTGCCTGGAGTGTCGGGTCCGGGGAGCTGTTTTTT
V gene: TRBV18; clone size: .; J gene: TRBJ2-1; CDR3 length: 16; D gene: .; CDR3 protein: CASSLAGRGPNNEQFF; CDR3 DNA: TGTGCCAGCTCACTGGCGGGCAGGGGACCTAACAATGAGCAGTTCTTC
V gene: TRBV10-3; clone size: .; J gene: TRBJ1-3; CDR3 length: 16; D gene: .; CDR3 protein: CAISPLGAGWGNTIYF; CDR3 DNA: TGTGCCATCAGCCCGCTTGGTGCAGGGTGGGGAAACACCATATATTTT
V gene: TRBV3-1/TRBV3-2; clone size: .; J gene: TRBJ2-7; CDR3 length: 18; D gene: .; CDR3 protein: CASSRGSGHLPSSYEQYF; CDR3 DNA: TGTGCCAGCAGCCGAGGATCCGGACACCTTCCTTCCTCCTACGAGCAGTACTTC
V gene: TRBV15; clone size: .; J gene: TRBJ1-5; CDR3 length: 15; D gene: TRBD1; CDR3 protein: CATSRMTGGGQPQHF; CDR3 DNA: TGTGCCACCAGCAGAATGACAGGGGGAGGTCAGCCCCAGCATTTT
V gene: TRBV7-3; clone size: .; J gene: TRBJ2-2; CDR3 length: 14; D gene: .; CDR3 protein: CASSPGQNTGELFF; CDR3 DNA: TGTGCCAGCAGCCCGGGACAGAACACCGGGGAGCTGTTTTTT
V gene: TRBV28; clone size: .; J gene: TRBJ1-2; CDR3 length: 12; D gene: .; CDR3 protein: CASSLRIDGYTF; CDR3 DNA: TGTGCCAGCAGTTTAAGAATAGATGGCTACACCTTC
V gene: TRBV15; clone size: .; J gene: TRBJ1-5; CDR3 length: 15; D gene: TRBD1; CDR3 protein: CATSSGQGAGQPQHF; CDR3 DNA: TGTGCCACCAGCAGTGGACAGGGGGCTGGTCAGCCCCAGCATTTT
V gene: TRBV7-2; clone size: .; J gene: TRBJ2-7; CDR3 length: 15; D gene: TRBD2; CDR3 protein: CASSFGASGSYEQYF; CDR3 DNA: TGTGCCAGCAGCTTTGGCGCTAGCGGGAGCTACGAGCAGTACTTC
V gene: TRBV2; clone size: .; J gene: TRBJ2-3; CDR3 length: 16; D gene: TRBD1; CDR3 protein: CASSRPGQGATDTQYF; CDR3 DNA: TGTGCCAGCAGTCGTCCGGGACAGGGAGCCACAGATACGCAGTATTTT